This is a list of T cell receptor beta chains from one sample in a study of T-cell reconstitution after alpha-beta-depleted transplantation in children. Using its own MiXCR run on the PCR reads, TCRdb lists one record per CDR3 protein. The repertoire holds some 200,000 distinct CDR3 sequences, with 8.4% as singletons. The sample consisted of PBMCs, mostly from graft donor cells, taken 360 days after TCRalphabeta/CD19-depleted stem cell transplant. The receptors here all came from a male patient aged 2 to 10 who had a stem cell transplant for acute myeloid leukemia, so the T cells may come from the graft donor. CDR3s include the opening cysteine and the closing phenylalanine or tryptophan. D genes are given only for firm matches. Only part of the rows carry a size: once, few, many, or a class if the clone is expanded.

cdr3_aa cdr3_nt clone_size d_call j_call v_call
CSVVPRQGMSTGELFF TGCAGCGTTGTCCCCCGACAGGGGATGAGCACCGGGGAGCTGTTTTTT . TRBD1 TRBJ2-2 TRBV29-1
CSATGTASYEQYF TGCAGTGCTACCGGGACAGCCTCCTACGAGCAGTACTTC many TRBD1 TRBJ2-7 TRBV20-1
CASSTSDGNTEAFF TGTGCCAGTAGTACCTCGGACGGGAACACTGAAGCTTTCTTT . . TRBJ1-1 TRBV19
CASSLRGLKTDTQYF TGTGCCAGCAGTCTCCGAGGACTAAAAACAGATACGCAGTATTTT many . TRBJ2-3 TRBV25-1
CASGGAGANVLTF TGTGCTAGCGGCGGCGCCGGGGCCAACGTCCTGACTTTC many . TRBJ2-6 TRBV7-7
CASSLGGTELHQPQHF TGTGCCAGCAGTTTAGGGGGGACAGAACTCCATCAGCCCCAGCATTTT few TRBD1 TRBJ1-5 TRBV12-3/TRBV12-4
CSAERRGELFF TGCAGCGCCGAGCGCAGGGGGGAGCTGTTTTTT many . TRBJ2-2 TRBV29-1
CASSLQARNDHEQFF TGTGCCAGCAGTTTACAGGCTAGGAATGACCATGAGCAGTTCTTC many . TRBJ2-1 TRBV12-3/TRBV12-4
CASQPAPQGIYTF TGTGCCAGCCAGCCGGCCCCACAGGGGATCTACACCTTC few TRBD1 TRBJ1-2 TRBV6-2/TRBV6-3
CASITPGGEQFF TGTGCCAGCATCACCCCTGGGGGCGAGCAGTTCTTC few . TRBJ2-1 TRBV7-9
CSVLGGHKPRSPSTDTQYF TGCAGCGTTCTGGGGGGTCATAAGCCCCGGTCCCCTAGCACAGATACGCAGTATTTT many . TRBJ2-3 TRBV29-1
CASSIVPSGRNEQFF TGTGCCAGTAGTATTGTCCCTAGCGGGAGGAATGAGCAGTTCTTC few TRBD2 TRBJ2-1 TRBV19
CSARNRDRDYEQYF TGCAGTGCTAGAAACAGGGACAGAGACTACGAGCAGTACTTC . TRBD1 TRBJ2-7 TRBV20-1
CSARGQGARDTQYF TGCAGTGCTAGAGGGCAGGGGGCGCGGGATACGCAGTATTTT many TRBD1 TRBJ2-3 TRBV20-1
CASSSSGGETQYF TGTGCCAGCAGCTCCAGCGGGGGTGAGACCCAGTACTTC few TRBD2 TRBJ2-5 TRBV7-3
CASSENTANQPQHF TGTGCCAGCAGTGAGAATACGGCGAATCAGCCCCAGCATTTT few . TRBJ1-5 TRBV6-1
CASSYKGSGGATGELFF TGTGCCAGCAGTTATAAGGGTAGCGGGGGGGCCACCGGGGAGCTGTTTTTT . TRBD2 TRBJ2-2 TRBV7-2
CASSLSTSTDTQYF TGCGCCAGCAGCTTGTCCACTAGCACAGATACGCAGTATTTT many . TRBJ2-3 TRBV5-1
CATSRDRDSRRFNEQFF TGTGCCACCAGCAGAGACCGAGACAGCCGTCGCTTCAATGAGCAGTTCTTC . . TRBJ2-1 TRBV15
CASSLAWAYEQYF TGTGCCAGCAGTTTAGCGTGGGCCTACGAGCAGTACTTC . . TRBJ2-7 TRBV27
CSARDVDTEAFF TGCAGTGCTAGAGATGTGGACACTGAAGCTTTCTTT . . TRBJ1-1 TRBV20-1
CSATDREETQYF TGCAGTGCTACGGACAGGGAAGAGACCCAGTACTTC few TRBD1 TRBJ2-5 TRBV20-1
CASSLLTDNSNQPQHF TGTGCCAGCAGCTTGTTGACCGATAATAGCAATCAGCCCCAGCATTTT . . TRBJ1-5 TRBV5-6
CASSLVGLAADTQYF TGTGCCAGCAGCTTAGTGGGACTAGCAGCAGATACGCAGTATTTT . TRBD2 TRBJ2-3 TRBV7-3
CASSFPGLGTDTQYF TGTGCCAGCAGTTTCCCGGGACTAGGCACAGATACGCAGTATTTT . TRBD2 TRBJ2-3 TRBV12-3/TRBV12-4
CASIGFAGELFF TGTGCCAGCATAGGTTTTGCCGGGGAGCTGTTTTTT . . TRBJ2-2 TRBV7-2